This T cell receptor beta chain was captured by sequencing in a study of blood T cells in healthy people across ages (dated by TCRdb to about 2015). In the study overall: In model experiments, roughly one uniquely barcoded TCR beta cDNA molecule per two T cells was captured by template switching. Using deep sequencing normalized with unique cDNA molecular identifiers, the study measured how TCR beta repertoire diversity changes with age. Donors were grouped into four age groups: young (average approximately 15 years), middle-aged (over 35), aged (62) and long-lived (over 80). To avoid experimental bias, donors of different ages were randomly spread across the sequencing lanes. For two donors (one aged 18 to 30 and one aged 80 or older), the study analyzed two additional independent replicas of 1 million unique cDNA reads from the same blood draw.

Systemically healthy Caucasian individuals from Russia, over 30 in total and aged about 6 to 100 years, were included as donors. About 9.8 milliliters of peripheral blood were drawn from each donor into EDTA-treated Vacutainer tubes. PBMCs were isolated by Ficoll-Paque density-gradient centrifugation, with at least 7 million obtained per sample. Trizol reagent was used to extract total RNA from the PBMCs, yielding at least 6 micrograms per sample. Naive CD45RAhigh/CD27high T cell percentages were measured by flow cytometry on a PBMC aliquot from every donor. The library was generated by 5' RACE. Instrument on record: Illumina HiSeq 2500. A second roughly 7 to 11 cycle PCR used a sample-barcoded 5' primer and a J-beta primer mix. A unique molecular identifier was introduced onto each TCR beta cDNA molecule by a template-switch 5' adaptor carrying 12 random nucleotides. Each sample yielded at least 2.5 million CDR3-containing paired-end reads. First-strand cDNA synthesis was performed from all RNA using the Mint cDNA synthesis kit, with priming by a TRBC-specific oligonucleotide. Following uracil-DNA glycosylase treatment, a first 18-cycle PCR with universal primers M1SS and BC2_uni_R was performed on all cDNA. In the authors' own workflow: For normalization, 1 million high-quality reads, each with a distinct molecular identifier, were randomly selected from each sample. Reads with shared molecular identifiers were discarded instead of being binned into consensus sequences. MiTCR, set to a Q25 quality threshold and the strictest error-elimination algorithm, was used for CDR3 identification, clonotype clustering and error correction. Lower-bound total TCR beta diversity was estimated with a nonparametric unseen species model using Euler transformation. The raw public data were reprocessed by TCRdb itself: fastp quality trimming at Q25, MiXCR clonotype calling, in-frame beta chains only. When rows share a CDR3 protein, they turn into one entry using the most common DNA and genes. For this entry, the V and J calls and clone size follow TCRdb and not the study's own pipeline. The sample table lists around 940,000 distinct CDR3 sequences, roughly half of them with a count of one. Together, the top ten hold 20% to 25% of the sample.

The V end loses 7 bases and the J end loses 1 base, and a stretch of 2 bases separates them. Via the germline V gene (reference sequence), CDR1 is DFQATT and CDR2 SNEGSKA. From its cysteine to its phenylalanine, the CDR3 spans 10 amino acids. Only the CDR3 region is kept as DNA, spanning 30 bases read in frame from base 1. Summary of the overall study and its limitations: As age increased, observed TCR beta diversity per million T cells dropped in a roughly linear way, and a significant reduction was already evident by age 40. Since profiling was done on bulk unsorted PBMCs, naive and antigen-experienced compartments could not be conclusively compared. Estimates of total diversity based on one million sequenced T cells were considered lower bounds and underestimates. A strong correlation was found between observed TCR beta diversity and the percentage of naive T cells measured by flow cytometry. Compared with the aged group, the long-lived group had more naive CD4+ T cells, fewer expanded clones and increased TCR diversity, a pattern suggesting age selection. Donor CMV infection status was unknown, potentially confounding age-related changes in expanded clonotypes.

As concerns this clonotype: Its antigen target is currently unknown. No base qualities exist here, and no much larger clone lies one base off it.

The source of this sequence is a woman aged 60-75 years in good health. The V and J genes are TRBV20-1 and TRBJ2-1; the D gene cannot be named for sure. Sequences were obtained from blood. The DNA sequence is TGCAGTGGTTCCTACAATGAGCAGTTCTTC. It is translated as CSGSYNEQFF.